Following are 21 T cell receptor beta chains from one sample sequenced in a study of T cell responses to AZD1222 COVID-19 vaccine. The repertoire was sequenced with immunoSEQ multiplex PCR; TCRdb's copy has only in-frame clones and lacks some. This table has 150,000 to 200,000 clones, 90% to 95% appearing once. The source was peripheral blood, collected 28 days after the second AZD1222 dose. These receptors originate from an adult who received the AZD1222 COVID-19 vaccine.

The CDR3 nucleotides are TGTGCCAGTAGGGACGGCAATAACTATGGCTACACCTTC. It is translated as CASRDGNNYGYTF. V is TRBV19 and J is TRBJ1-2; D gene uncertain. The V gene lost 6 bases and the J gene lost 1 base, with 9 bases spanning the gap. CDR1 is LNHDA and CDR2 is SQIVND in the germline V gene (reference sequence). The length of the CDR3 is 13 residues.

The CDR3 region is CASSYAGSYNEQFF. CDR3 bases: TGTGCCAGCAGTTACGCGGGCTCCTACAATGAGCAGTTCTTC. The chain couples TRBV6-5 to TRBJ2-1; D perhaps matches TRBD2 (5 bases). The V gene lost 2 bases and the J gene lost 0 bases, with 5 bases spanning the gap. Germline CDR1 and CDR2: MNHEY and SVGAGI. This CDR3 spans 14 amino acids.

To note about this clone: One end of the junction varies from germline; a read error may be responsible. This chain connects TRBV7-9 to TRBJ1-1, with D perhaps matching TRBD1 (6 bases). The CDR3 loop spans 9 amino acids. CDR1 and CDR2 (germline): SEHNR, FQNEAQ (reference sequence). This CDR3 is CASSDLDSW. CDR3 nucleotide sequence: TGTGCCAGCAGCGATCTGGACAGTTGG.

The chain links TRBV18 to TRBJ1-3; unclear D gene. This CDR3 has 17 amino acids. Looked up from germline, CDR1 is KGHSH and CDR2 is LQKENI. Trimming shortened V by 3 bases and J by 0 bases, and 15 bases separated the two germline ends. CDR3 residues: CASSPQRPWGSGNTIYF. CDR3 sequence (DNA): TGTGCCAGCTCACCTCAACGCCCTTGGGGCTCTGGAAACACCATATATTTT.

This clone was counted once. The chain combines TRBV4-1 with TRBJ1-1, with D unresolved. CDR3 length: 12 amino acids. Looked up from germline, CDR1 is MGHRA and CDR2 is YSYEKL. V was cut by 3 bases and J by 7 bases, with 9 bases left in between. CDR3 bases: TGCGCCAGCAGCCAGATGGACGGTGAAGCTTTCTTT. As protein: CASSQMDGEAFF.

The chain joins TRBV19 to TRBJ2-1; D ambiguous. This CDR3 is built from 13 residues. CDR1 is LNHDA and CDR2 is SQIVND in the germline V gene (reference sequence). Trimming cost V 2 bases and J 6 bases, with 8 bases left between them. CDR3 sequence: CASSITLINEQFF. In DNA form, the CDR3 reads TGTGCCAGTAGTATAACTCTGATCAATGAGCAGTTCTTC. Full variable domain (rest looked up from reference TRBV19 and TRBJ2-1): DGGITQSPKYLFRKEGQNVTLSCEQNLNHDAMYWYRQDPGQGLRLIYYSQIVNDFQKGDIAEGYSVSREKKESFPLTVTSAQKNPTAFYLCASSITLINEQFFGPGTRLTVL.

The V gene is TRBV19, the J gene TRBJ2-1, with 10 bases that match TRBD1. V was pared by 11 bases and J by 3 bases, with 7 bases of the junction left unmatched. Germline CDR1 LNHDA, CDR2 SQIVND (reference sequence). This CDR3 has 14 residues. CDR3 nucleotides: TGTGCCGCGGGGACAGGGGCCTTCTACAATGAGCAGTTCTTC. It specifies CAAGTGAFYNEQFF.

The genes are TRBV16 and TRBJ1-4, with 7 nucleotides matching TRBD1. The V segment lost 5 bases and the J segment 5 bases; nucleotides outside the gene matches: 5. The CDR3 spans 14 residues. Germline values: CDR1 KGHSY, CDR2 FQNENV. The CDR3: CASSWDSSNEKLFF. CDR3 nucleotide sequence: TGTGCCAGCAGCTGGGACAGCAGCAATGAAAAACTGTTTTTT.

The CDR3 DNA follows: TGTGCCAGCAACTGGGACAACAAAAACATTCAGTACTTC. The encoded protein is CASNWDNKNIQYF. The V gene is TRBV6-5, the J gene TRBJ2-4; D possibly corresponds to TRBD1 (6 bases). The CDR3 spans 13 residues. Trimming took 7 bases from V and 3 from J, leaving 10 bases between them. From germline, CDR1 is MNHEY and CDR2 SVGAGI.

The chain links TRBV6-1 to TRBJ1-1; D is unresolved. CDR1 and CDR2 (germline): MNHNS, SASEGT. This CDR3 is built from 13 residues. V was pared by 2 bases and J by 0 bases, with 4 bases between. The CDR3 bases are TGTGCCAGCAGTGAACAGCTGAACACTGAAGCTTTCTTT. This sequence encodes CASSEQLNTEAFF.

This clone was seen once. The V and J genes are TRBV6-5 and TRBJ1-4, with D perhaps matching TRBD1 (5 bases). Per germline, CDR1 MNHEY and CDR2 SVGAGI. The CDR3 runs to 13 residues. Trimming shortened V by 4 bases and J by 6 bases, and 9 bases separated the two germline ends. The CDR3 sequence: CASSSWDDEKLFF. The CDR3 bases are TGTGCCAGCAGTTCATGGGACGATGAAAAACTGTTTTTT.

The count of this clone is one. This chain connects TRBV29-1 to TRBJ2-1; D gene uncertain. The germline CDR1 and CDR2 sequences are SQVTM and ANQGSEA. Trimming cost V 7 bases and J 0 bases, with 13 bases left between them. This CDR3 comprises 14 residues. CDR3 nucleotides: TGCAGCGCCGCACGGCCTAGCTCCTACAATGAGCAGTTCTTC. It codes for CSAARPSSYNEQFF.

The chain recombines TRBV28 with TRBJ2-6; weak D call: TRBD1 (5 bases). Trimming pared 7 bases from V and 1 base from J, leaving 5 bases between. Germline lookup yields CDR1 MDHEN and CDR2 SYDVKM. The CDR3 is 13 residues long. CDR3 DNA sequence: TGTGCCAGCACAGGGTCTGGGGCCAACGTCCTGACTTTC. Protein: CASTGSGANVLTF.

The genes are TRBV18 and TRBJ1-3; no firm D call. The CDR3 has 15 residues. CDR1 KGHSH and CDR2 LQKENI come from the germline V gene. The V gene lost 0 bases and the J gene lost 0 bases, with 6 bases spanning the gap. Written as DNA, the CDR3 is TGTGCCAGCTCACCACCAGTGAGCTCTGGAAACACCATATATTTT. Translation: CASSPPVSSGNTIYF.

This chain joins TRBV30 and TRBJ1-4; D ambiguous. CDR3 length: 12 amino acids. V was cut by 5 bases and J by 12 bases, with 16 bases left in between. Germline V gene sequence: CDR1 GTSNPN, CDR2 SVGIG (reference sequence). This CDR3 is CAWSEPTGELFF. CDR3 DNA sequence: TGTGCCTGGTCCGAGCCCACCGGTGAACTGTTTTTT.

The J gene is TRBJ2-7, the V gene TRBV6-1; tentative D call: TRBD2 (6 bases). The CDR3 runs 12 residues. Germline CDR1 and CDR2: MNHNS and SASEGT. V was shortened by 2 bases and J by 6 bases, with 8 bases between the two germline ends. CDR3: CASSEPGSEQYF. The CDR3 DNA is TGTGCCAGCAGTGAACCCGGGAGCGAGCAGTACTTC.

This rearrangement joins TRBV10-3 to TRBJ1-2; possibly TRBD1 for D (6 bases). This CDR3 region has 15 residues. The germline CDR1 and CDR2 sequences are ENHRY and SYGVKD. Trimming removed 0 bases at V and 3 bases at J, with 11 bases between. CDR3 coding DNA: TGTGCCATCAGTGAGTCTAGGACAGCCCACTATGGCTACACCTTC. Translating gives CAISESRTAHYGYTF.

The chain recombines TRBV3-1 (or the pseudogene TRBV3-2) with TRBJ1-3, with a tentative D call TRBD1 (5 bases). V was clipped by 2 bases and J by 2 bases, with 16 bases between them. This CDR3 is built from 17 residues. CDR1 and CDR2 (germline): LGHDT, YNNKEL (reference sequence). This CDR3 is CASSQQRDPWAGNTIYF. Written as DNA, the CDR3 is TGTGCCAGCAGCCAACAACGGGACCCCTGGGCTGGAAACACCATATATTTT.

The rearrangement uses TRBV7-8 and TRBJ1-6, with D possibly matching TRBD1 (5 bases). V was trimmed by 1 base and J by 9 bases, leaving 13 bases between them. This CDR3 is 15 amino acids long. Germline values: CDR1 SGHVS, CDR2 FQNEAQ. The CDR3: CASSLGGPHISPLHF. In DNA, the CDR3 is TGTGCCAGCAGCTTAGGGGGACCGCACATTTCACCCCTCCACTTT.

The J gene is TRBJ1-1, the V gene TRBV29-1, with D unresolved. The length of the CDR3 is 12 residues. The germline V gene has CDR1 SQVTM and CDR2 ANQGSEA. The V end was cut by 7 bases, the J end by 1 base, with 10 bases between. DNA for the CDR3: TGCAGCGCCGGGTCAGGGAACACTGAAGCTTTCTTT. Its protein is CSAGSGNTEAFF.

In the case of this clone: At one boundary the junction diverges from the germline segment, which might be a read error. The chain uses TRBV5-4 and TRBJ1-2; 7 bases fit TRBD1. Germline V gives CDR1 SGHNT, CDR2 YYREEE (reference sequence). This CDR3 is built from 15 residues. Here the CDR3 DNA reads TGTGCCAGCAGATTGGGGGGACAGACTAACTATGGCTACACCTTC. This translates into CASRLGGQTNYGYTF.